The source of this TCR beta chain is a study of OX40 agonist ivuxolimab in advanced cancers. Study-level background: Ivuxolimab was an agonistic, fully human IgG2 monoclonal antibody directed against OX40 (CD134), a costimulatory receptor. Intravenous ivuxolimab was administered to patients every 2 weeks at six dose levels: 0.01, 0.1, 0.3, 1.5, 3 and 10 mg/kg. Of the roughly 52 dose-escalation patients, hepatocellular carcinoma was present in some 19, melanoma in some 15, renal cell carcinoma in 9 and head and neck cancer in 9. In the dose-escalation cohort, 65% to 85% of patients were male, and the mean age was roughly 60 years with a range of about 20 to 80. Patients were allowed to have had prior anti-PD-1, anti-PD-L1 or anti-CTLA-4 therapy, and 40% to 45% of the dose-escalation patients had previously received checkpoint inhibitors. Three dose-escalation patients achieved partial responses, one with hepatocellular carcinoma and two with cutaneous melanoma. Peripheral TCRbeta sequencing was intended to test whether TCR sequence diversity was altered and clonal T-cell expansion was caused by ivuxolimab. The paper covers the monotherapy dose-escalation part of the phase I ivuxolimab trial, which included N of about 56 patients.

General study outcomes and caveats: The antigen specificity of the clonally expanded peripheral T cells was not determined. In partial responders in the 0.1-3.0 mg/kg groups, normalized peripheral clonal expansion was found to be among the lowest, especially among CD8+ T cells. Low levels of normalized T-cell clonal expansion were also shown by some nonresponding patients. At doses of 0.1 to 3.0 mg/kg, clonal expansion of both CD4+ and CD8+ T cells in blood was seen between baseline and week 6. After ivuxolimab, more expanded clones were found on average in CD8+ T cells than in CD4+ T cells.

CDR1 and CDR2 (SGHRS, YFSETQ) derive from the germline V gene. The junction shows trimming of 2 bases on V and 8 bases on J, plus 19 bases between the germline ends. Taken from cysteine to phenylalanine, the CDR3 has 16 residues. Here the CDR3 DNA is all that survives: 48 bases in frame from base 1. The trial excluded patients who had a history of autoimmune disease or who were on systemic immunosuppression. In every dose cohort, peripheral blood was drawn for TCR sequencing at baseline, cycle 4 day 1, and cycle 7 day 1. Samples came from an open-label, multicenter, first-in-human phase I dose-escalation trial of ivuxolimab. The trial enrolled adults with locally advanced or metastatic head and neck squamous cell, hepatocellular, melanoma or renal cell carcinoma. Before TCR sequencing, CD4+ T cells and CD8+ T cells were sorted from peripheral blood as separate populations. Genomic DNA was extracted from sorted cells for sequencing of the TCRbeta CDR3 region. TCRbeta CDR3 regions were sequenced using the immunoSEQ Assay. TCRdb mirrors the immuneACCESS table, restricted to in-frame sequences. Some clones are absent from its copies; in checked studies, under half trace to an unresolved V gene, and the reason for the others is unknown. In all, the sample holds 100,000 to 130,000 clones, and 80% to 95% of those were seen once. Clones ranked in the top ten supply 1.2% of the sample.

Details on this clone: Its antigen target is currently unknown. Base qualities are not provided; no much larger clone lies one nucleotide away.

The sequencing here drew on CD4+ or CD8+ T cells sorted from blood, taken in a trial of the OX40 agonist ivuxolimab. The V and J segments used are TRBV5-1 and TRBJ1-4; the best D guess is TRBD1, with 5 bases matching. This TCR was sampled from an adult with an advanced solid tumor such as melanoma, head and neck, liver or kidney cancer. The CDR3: CASSLSLTGGKEKLFF. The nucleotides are TGCGCCAGCAGCTTAAGTTTAACCGGGGGGAAGGAAAAACTGTTTTTT.